These T cell receptor beta chains were read from a single sample in a study of shared clonotypes between healthy human individuals. Sequencing used immunoSEQ multiplex PCR; TCRdb keeps in-frame clones, though not all of them. The data contain about 2.4 million clones, roughly 92% of them singletons. Sequencing used naive CD4+ T cells sorted from blood. These receptors came from a man aged 18 to 30 in good health. Both conserved end residues are part of each CDR3. The D gene is left open where the match is weak.

TRBJ1-2,NA,TRBV19,TGTGCCAGTAGTACCCCGGGAGCCGGCCCCCCTAACTATGGCTACACCTTC,CASSTPGAGPPNYGYTF
TRBJ1-2,NA,TRBV6-6,TGTGCCAGCAGCCTACCTCCCTATGGCTACACCTTC,CASSLPPYGYTF
TRBJ1-5,NA,TRBV9,TGTGCCAGCAGCGTGGGGGGGTACAGCAATCAGCCCCAGCATTTT,CASSVGGYSNQPQHF
TRBJ1-3,NA,TRBV29-1,TGCAGCGTTGGGGAACAGGGTCACTCTGGAAACACCATATATTTT,CSVGEQGHSGNTIYF
TRBJ2-3,NA,TRBV30,TGTGCCTGGAGTGGGGGGTTTACCCCTTCTAGCACAGATACGCAGTATTTT,CAWSGGFTPSSTDTQYF
TRBJ2-7,NA,TRBV18,TGTGCCAGCTCACGAATTCAGGGCCCGGGCGAGCAGTACTTC,CASSRIQGPGEQYF
TRBJ2-7,NA,TRBV27,TGTGCCAGCAGTTTCTGGGGTCCCTACGAGCAGTACTTC,CASSFWGPYEQYF
TRBJ2-2,NA,TRBV5-4,TGTGCCAGCAGCTTGAGAAACACCGGGGAGCTGTTTTTT,CASSLRNTGELFF
TRBJ2-7,NA,TRBV5-1,TGCGCCAGCAGTCAAGACGGAGAGGCTTTCCGCCCTTCCTACGAGCAGTACTTC,CASSQDGEAFRPSYEQYF
TRBJ2-7,TRBD1,TRBV6-6,TGTGCCAGCAGCAGGACAGGAAACTACGAGCAGTACTTC,CASSRTGNYEQYF